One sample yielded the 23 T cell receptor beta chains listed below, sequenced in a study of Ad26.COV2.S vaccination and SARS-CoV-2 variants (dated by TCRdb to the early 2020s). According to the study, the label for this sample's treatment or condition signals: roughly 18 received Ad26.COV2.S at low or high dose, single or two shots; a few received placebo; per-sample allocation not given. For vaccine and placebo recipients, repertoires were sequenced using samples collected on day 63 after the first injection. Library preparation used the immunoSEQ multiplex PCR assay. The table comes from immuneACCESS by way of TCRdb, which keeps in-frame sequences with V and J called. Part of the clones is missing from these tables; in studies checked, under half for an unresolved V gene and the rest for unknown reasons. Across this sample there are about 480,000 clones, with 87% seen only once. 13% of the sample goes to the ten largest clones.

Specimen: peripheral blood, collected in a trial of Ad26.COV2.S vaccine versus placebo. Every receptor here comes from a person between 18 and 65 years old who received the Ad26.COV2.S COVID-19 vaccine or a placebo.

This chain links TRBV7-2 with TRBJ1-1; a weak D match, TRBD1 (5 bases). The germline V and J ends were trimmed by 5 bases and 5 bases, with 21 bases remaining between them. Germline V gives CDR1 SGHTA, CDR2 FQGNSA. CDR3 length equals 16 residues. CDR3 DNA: TGTGCCAGCAGCGGATGGGACCGAAGTAAGGGGACTGAAGCTTTCTTT. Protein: CASSGWDRSKGTEAFF.

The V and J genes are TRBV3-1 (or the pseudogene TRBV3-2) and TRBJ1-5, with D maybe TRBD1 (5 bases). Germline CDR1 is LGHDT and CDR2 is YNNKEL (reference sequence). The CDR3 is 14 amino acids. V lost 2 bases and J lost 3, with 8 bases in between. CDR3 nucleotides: TGTGCCAGCAGCCAAAGGACAAACAATCAGCCCCAGCATTTT. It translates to CASSQRTNNQPQHF.

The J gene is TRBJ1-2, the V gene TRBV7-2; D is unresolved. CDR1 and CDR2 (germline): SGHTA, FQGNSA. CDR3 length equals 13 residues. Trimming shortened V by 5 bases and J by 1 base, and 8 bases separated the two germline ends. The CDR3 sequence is CASSLWGNYGYTF. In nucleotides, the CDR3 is TGTGCCAGCAGCCTATGGGGTAACTATGGCTACACCTTC.

In DNA, the CDR3 is TGCGCCAGCAGCCCGGCATTCGCGGGGCCGAAAGGGCAGTACTTC. Its protein product is CASSPAFAGPKGQYF. The chain links TRBV5-1 to TRBJ2-7, with a possible D match to TRBD2 (6 bases). Trimming stripped 4 bases from V and 9 bases from J, with 23 bases between. This CDR3 has 15 residues. Germline CDR1 reads SGHRS; CDR2 reads YFSETQ.

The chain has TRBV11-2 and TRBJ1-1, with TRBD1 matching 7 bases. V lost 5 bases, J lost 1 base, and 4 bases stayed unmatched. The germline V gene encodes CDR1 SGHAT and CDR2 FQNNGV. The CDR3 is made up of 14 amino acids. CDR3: CASSPYRGNTEAFF. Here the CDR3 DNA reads TGTGCCAGCAGCCCCTACAGGGGGAACACTGAAGCTTTCTTT.

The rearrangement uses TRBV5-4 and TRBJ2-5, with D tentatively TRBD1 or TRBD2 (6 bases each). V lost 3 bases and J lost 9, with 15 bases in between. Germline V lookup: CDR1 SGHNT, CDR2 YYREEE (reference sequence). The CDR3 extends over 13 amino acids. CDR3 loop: CASSSNREVAQYF. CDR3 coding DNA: TGTGCCAGCAGCTCAAACAGGGAGGTCGCCCAGTACTTC.

CDR3 bases: TGTGCCAGCAGCCAAGATAATACTATCGGATACGAGCAGTACTTC. It codes for CASSQDNTIGYEQYF. V gene TRBV4-2 combines with J gene TRBJ2-7; D ambiguous. V gave up 0 bases and J gave up 4 bases, with 13 bases separating them. Germline CDR1 reads LGHNA; CDR2 reads YNFKEQ. This CDR3 has 15 amino acids.

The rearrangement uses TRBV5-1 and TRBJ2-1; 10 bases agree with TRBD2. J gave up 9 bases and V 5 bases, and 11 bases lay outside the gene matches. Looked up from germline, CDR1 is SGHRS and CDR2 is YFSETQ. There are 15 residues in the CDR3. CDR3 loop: CASRGPSGRGGEQFF. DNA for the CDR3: TGCGCCAGCAGGGGACCTAGCGGGAGAGGGGGTGAGCAGTTCTTC.

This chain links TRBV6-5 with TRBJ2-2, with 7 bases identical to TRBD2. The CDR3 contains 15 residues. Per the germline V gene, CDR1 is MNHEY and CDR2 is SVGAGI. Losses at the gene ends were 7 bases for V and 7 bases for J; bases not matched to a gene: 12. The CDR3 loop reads CASNPLALQFGELFF. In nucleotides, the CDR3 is TGTGCCAGCAATCCACTAGCGTTACAATTCGGGGAGCTGTTTTTT.

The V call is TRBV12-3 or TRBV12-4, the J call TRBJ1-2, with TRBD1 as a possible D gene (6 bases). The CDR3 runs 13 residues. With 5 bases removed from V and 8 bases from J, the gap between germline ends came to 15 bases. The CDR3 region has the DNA TGTGCCAGCAGTCTCCCCAGGGGAGGGGGCTACACCTTC. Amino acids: CASSLPRGGGYTF.

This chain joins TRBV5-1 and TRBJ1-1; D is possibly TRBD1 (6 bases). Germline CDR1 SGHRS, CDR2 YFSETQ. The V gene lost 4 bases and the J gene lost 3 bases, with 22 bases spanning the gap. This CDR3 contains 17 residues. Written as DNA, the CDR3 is TGCGCCAGCAGCATCCGGTCTGGGGGCGGGTTGTACACTGAAGCTTTCTTT. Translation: CASSIRSGGGLYTEAFF.

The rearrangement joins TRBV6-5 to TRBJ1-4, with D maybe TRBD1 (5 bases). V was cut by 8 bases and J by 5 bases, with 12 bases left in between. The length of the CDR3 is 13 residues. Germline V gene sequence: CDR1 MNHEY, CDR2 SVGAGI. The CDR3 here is CASSRTPNEKLFF. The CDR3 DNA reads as TGTGCCAGCTCGCGGACACCAAATGAAAAACTGTTTTTT.

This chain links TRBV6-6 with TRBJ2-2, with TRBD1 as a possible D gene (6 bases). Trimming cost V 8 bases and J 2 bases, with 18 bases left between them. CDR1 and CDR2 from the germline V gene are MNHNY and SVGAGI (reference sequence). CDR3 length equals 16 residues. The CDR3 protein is CASAPTGGGNTGELFF. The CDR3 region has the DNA TGTGCCAGCGCCCCTACTGGGGGCGGAAACACCGGGGAGCTGTTTTTT.

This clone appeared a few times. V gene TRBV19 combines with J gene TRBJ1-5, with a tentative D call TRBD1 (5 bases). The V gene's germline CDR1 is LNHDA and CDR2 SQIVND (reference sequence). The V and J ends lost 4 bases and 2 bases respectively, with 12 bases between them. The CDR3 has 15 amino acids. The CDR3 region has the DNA TGTGCCAGTAGTACCCTGGGGGGGGGCAATCAGCCCCAGCATTTT. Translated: CASSTLGGGNQPQHF.

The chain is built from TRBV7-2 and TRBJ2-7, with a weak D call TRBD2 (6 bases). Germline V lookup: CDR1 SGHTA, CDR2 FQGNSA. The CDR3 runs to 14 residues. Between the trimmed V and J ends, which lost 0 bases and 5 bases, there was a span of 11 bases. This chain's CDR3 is CASSLAPGVNEQYF. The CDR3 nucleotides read TGTGCCAGCAGCTTAGCGCCGGGAGTAAACGAGCAGTACTTC.

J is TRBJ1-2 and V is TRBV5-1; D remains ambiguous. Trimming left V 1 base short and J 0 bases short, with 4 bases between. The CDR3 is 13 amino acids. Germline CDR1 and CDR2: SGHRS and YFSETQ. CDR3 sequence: CASSLSANYGYTF. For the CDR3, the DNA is TGCGCCAGCAGCTTGTCTGCTAACTATGGCTACACCTTC.

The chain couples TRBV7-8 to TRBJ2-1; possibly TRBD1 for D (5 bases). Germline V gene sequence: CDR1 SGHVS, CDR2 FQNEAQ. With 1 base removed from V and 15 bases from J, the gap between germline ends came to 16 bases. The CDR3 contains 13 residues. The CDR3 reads CASSLGAPPRGFF. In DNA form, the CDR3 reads TGTGCCAGCAGCTTAGGGGCCCCTCCTAGGGGGTTCTTC.

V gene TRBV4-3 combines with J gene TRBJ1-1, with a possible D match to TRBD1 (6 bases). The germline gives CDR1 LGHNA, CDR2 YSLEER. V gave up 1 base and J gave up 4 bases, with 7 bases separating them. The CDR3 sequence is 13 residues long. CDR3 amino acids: CASSQVGGTEAFF. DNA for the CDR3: TGCGCCAGCAGCCAAGTAGGGGGCACTGAAGCTTTCTTT.

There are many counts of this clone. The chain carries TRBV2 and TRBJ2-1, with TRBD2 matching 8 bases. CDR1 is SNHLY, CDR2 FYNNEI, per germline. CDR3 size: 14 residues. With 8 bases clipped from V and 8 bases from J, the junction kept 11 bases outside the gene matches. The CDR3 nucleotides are TGTGCCAGCGAATCAAGCGGGAGTTTCGATGAGCAGTTCTTC. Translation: CASESSGSFDEQFF.

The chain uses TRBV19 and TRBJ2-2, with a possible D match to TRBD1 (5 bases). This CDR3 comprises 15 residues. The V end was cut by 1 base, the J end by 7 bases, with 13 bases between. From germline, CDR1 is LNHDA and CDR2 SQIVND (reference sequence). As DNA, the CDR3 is TGTGCCAGTAGTATAGTGTGGGGCAAGGGCGGGGAGCTGTTTTTT. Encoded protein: CASSIVWGKGGELFF. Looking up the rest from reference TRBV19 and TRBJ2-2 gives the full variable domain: DGGITQSPKYLFRKEGQNVTLSCEQNLNHDAMYWYRQDPGQGLRLIYYSQIVNDFQKGDIAEGYSVSREKKESFPLTVTSAQKNPTAFYLCASSIVWGKGGELFFGEGSRLTVL.

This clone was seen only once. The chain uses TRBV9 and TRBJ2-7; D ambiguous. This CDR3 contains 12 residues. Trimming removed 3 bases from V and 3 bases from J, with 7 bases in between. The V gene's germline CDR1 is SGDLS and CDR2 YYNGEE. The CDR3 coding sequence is TGTGCCAGCAGCGCTAGAAACTACGAGCAGTACTTC. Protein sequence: CASSARNYEQYF.

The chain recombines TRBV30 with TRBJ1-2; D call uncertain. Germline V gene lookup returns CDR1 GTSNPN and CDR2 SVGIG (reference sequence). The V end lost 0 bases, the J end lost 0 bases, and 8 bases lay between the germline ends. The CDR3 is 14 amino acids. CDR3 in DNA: TGTGCCTGGAGTGTTTTTGTTTCTAACTATGGCTACACCTTC. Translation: CAWSVFVSNYGYTF.

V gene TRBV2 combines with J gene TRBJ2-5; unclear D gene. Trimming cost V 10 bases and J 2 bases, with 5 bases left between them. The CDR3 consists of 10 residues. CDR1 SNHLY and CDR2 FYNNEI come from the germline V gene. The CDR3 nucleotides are TGTGCCACGCTACAAGAGACCCAGTACTTC. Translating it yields CATLQETQYF. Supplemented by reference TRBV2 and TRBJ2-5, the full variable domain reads EPEVTQTPSHQVTQMGQEVILRCVPISNHLYFYWYRQILGQKVEFLVSFYNNEISEKSEIFDDQFSVERPDGSNFTLKIRSTKLEDSAMYFCATLQETQYFGPGTRLLVL.